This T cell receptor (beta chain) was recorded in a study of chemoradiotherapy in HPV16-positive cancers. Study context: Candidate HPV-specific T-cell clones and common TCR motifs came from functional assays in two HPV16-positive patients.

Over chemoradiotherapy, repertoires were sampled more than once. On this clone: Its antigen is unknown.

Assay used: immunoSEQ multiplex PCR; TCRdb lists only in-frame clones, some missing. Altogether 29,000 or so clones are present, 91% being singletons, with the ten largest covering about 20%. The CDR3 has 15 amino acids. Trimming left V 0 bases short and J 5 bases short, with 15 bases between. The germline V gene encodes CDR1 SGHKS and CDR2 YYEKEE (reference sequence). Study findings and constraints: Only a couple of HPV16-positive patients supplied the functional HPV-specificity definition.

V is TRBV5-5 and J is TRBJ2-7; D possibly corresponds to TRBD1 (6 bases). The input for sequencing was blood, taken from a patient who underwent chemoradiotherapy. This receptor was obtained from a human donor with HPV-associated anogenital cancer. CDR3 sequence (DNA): TGTGCCAGCAGCTTGGCCCCCAGGGGTGAAAACGAGCAGTACTTC. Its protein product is CASSLAPRGENEQYF.